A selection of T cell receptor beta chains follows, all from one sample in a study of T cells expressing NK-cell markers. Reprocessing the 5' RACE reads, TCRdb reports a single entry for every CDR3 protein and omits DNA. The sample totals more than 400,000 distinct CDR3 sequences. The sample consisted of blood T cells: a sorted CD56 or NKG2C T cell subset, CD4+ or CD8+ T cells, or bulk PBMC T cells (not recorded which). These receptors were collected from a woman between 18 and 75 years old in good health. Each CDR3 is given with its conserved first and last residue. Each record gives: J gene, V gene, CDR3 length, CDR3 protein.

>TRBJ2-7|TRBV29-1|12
CSGGQGSNEQYF
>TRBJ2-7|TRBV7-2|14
CASSLEASDYEQYF
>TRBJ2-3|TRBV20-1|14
CSASGGTSGDTQYF
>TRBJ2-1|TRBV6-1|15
CASSEAQGATDEQFF
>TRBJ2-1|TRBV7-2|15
CASSFTSGGYNEQFF
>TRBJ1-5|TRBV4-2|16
CASSQEDTFIPPPQHF
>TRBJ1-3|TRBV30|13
CAWSLGGENTIYF
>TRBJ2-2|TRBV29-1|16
CSVDFMEQGHPGELFF
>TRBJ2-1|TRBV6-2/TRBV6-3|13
CASRLSGSYEQFF
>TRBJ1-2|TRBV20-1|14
CSATPDSYLYGYTF
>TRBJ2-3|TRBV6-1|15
CASSEVDRAIDTQYF
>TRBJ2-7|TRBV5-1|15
CASSPPTTYSYEQYF
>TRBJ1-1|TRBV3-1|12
CASTPPDTEAFF
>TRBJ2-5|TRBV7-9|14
CASSKTTRQETQYF
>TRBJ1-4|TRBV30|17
CAWSSPTVGRGREKLFF
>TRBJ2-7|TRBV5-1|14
CASNPGGPSYEQYF
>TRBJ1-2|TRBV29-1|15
CSVAGLPNPSYGYTF
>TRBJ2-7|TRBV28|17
CASSLGTGGRSFYEQYF
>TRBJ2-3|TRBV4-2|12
CASSQVQDTQYF
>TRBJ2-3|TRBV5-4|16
CASSSLAGWVADTQYF
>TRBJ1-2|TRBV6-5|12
CASRDFNYGYTF
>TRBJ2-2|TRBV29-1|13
CSVCSSNTGELFF
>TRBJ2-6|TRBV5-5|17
CASSLDRARSGANVLTF
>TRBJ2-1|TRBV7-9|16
CASSRRDRDPLDEQFF
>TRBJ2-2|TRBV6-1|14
CASSPNGAAGELFF
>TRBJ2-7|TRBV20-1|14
CSANPGLGSYEQYF
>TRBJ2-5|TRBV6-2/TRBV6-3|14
CASNRGGRKETQYF
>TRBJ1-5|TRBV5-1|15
CASSLRTVSEQPQHF
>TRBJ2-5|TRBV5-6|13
CASSPDSQETQYF
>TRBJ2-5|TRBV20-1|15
CSARVAGGPQETQYF
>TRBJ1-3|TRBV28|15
CASKHRRGAGNTIYF
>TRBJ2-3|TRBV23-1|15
CASSQRDEGDDTQYF
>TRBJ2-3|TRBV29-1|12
CSAGQGTDTQYF
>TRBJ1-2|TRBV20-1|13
CSAREVESYGYTF
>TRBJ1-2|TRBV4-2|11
CASSERQNLFF
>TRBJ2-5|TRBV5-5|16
CASSFPGTGVSETQYF
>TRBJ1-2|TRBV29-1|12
CSAADRGYGYTF
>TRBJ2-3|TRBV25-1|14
CASIGANTGDTQYF
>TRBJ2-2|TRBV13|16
CASSLLGGKNTGELFF
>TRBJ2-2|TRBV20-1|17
CSASPTSLLANTGELFF
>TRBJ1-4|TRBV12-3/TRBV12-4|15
CASRGQTGENEKLFF
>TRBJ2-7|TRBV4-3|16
CASSQDILRGSWEQYF
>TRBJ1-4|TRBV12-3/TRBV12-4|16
CASSLGEKATNEKLFF
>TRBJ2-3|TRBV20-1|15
CSAREDRDRADTQYF
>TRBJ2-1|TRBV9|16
CASSGGTSGHYNEQFF
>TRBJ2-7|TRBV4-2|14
CASSQEGKSYEQYF
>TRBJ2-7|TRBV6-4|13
CASSEGGGLEQYF
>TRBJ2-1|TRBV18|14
CASSAGPLYNEQFF